These 13 T cell receptor beta chains originate from one sample sequenced in a study of blood T cells in healthy people across ages. Sample-barcoded 5' priming and a J-beta primer mix drove a second PCR of 7 to 11 cycles. TCRdb reprocessed the 5' RACE reads with MiXCR, giving one entry per CDR3 protein. This sample has around 780,000 distinct CDR3 sequences; roughly three fifths occur once, and the top ten carry about 26%. Sequences were obtained from blood. All receptors come from a man aged 40-49 years in good health.

The rearrangement uses TRBV6-6 and TRBJ1-2; 10 bases line up with TRBD1. There are 14 residues in the CDR3. Germline loops: CDR1 MNHNY, CDR2 SVGAGI (reference sequence). Unmatched junction bases numbered 7, after V lost 5 bases and J lost 7 bases. CDR3 amino acids: CASSGDRTGGGYTF. CDR3 sequence (DNA): TGTGCCAGCAGTGGGGACAGGACAGGGGGTGGCTACACCTTC.

The V and J genes are TRBV6-5 and TRBJ2-5, with D perhaps TRBD2 (7 bases). The CDR3 loop spans 13 amino acids. Germline CDR1 is MNHEY and CDR2 is SVGAGI. Deletions cut 7 bases from V and 5 bases from J, with 14 bases between. CDR3 sequence (DNA): TGTGCCAGCAATAGGGGGGGGGGCGAGACCCAGTACTTC. Translating it yields CASNRGGGETQYF.

The rearrangement links TRBV7-8 to TRBJ2-7; D uncertain. Germline V gene lookup returns CDR1 SGHVS and CDR2 FQNEAQ. This CDR3 has 13 amino acids. Trimming shortened V by 1 base and J by 3 bases, and 7 bases separated the two germline ends. DNA of the CDR3: TGTGCCAGCAGCTTAGAAACCTTCTACGAGCAGTACTTC. Translating gives CASSLETFYEQYF.

This clonotype was picked up many times. The chain carries TRBV5-4 and TRBJ2-5; 10 bases agree with TRBD2. The junction had 5 bases not matched to a gene; V was cut back by 2 bases and J by 13 bases. The CDR3 has 12 residues. Germline loops: CDR1 SGHNT, CDR2 YYREEE (reference sequence). Here the CDR3 reads CASSFELAGTYF. CDR3 nucleotides: TGTGCCAGCAGCTTCGAACTAGCGGGGACGTACTTC.

The chain employs TRBV5-1 and TRBJ2-1; D ambiguous. Germline assignment: CDR1 SGHRS and CDR2 YFSETQ. V lost 0 bases to trimming and J lost 8 bases, with 9 bases between them. The CDR3 spans 13 residues. CDR3 loop: CASSLDRSDEQFF. The CDR3 coding sequence is TGCGCCAGCAGCTTGGACAGATCGGATGAGCAGTTCTTC.

This clonotype appeared once. The V gene is TRBV7-6, the J gene TRBJ2-3, with D hard to call. Trimming removed 5 bases from V and 4 bases from J, with 10 bases in between. There are 13 residues in the CDR3. In germline, CDR1 is SGHVS, CDR2 FNYEAQ. The CDR3 DNA sequence: TGTGCCAGCAGCGCCCGGCCTGCAGATACGCAGTATTTT. It codes for CASSARPADTQYF. Combining the CDR3 with reference TRBV7-6 and TRBJ2-3 gives the whole variable domain GAGVSQSPRYKVTKRGQDVALRCDPISGHVSLYWYRQALGQGPEFLTYFNYEAQQDKSGLPNDRFSAERPEGSISTLTIQRTEQRDSAMYRCASSARPADTQYFGPGTRLTVL.

The chain links TRBV5-6 to TRBJ2-2; D gene ambiguous. Germline CDR1 is SGHDT and CDR2 is YYEEEE. V dropped 0 bases and J dropped 4 bases, with 13 bases sitting between them. CDR3 length: 16 residues. CDR3 DNA sequence: TGTGCCAGCAGCTTGGGGGCCTCACCCCGCACCGGGGAGCTGTTTTTT. This codes for CASSLGASPRTGELFF.

This sequence joins TRBV20-1 and TRBJ2-5, with D possibly TRBD1 on 6 matching bases. Germline CDR1 DFQATT, CDR2 SNEGSKA (reference sequence). The CDR3 has 14 residues. V lost 5 bases and J 0 bases, leaving 13 bases between the germline ends. The CDR3 loop reads CSASPGQYQETQYF. The CDR3, as DNA: TGCAGTGCTTCCCCGGGACAATACCAAGAGACCCAGTACTTC.

The chain joins TRBV7-2 to TRBJ2-1, with 9 bases identical to TRBD1. The CDR3 extends over 15 amino acids. V lost 5 bases and J lost 2; bases outside the gene matches: 4. Germline V gives CDR1 SGHTA, CDR2 FQGNSA. The CDR3, as DNA: TGTGCCAGCAGCGACAGGGGGGGACCCTACAATGAGCAGTTCTTC. Translation: CASSDRGGPYNEQFF.

In this sample, this clonotype turned up a few times. The J gene is TRBJ2-1, the V gene TRBV7-2; D is uncertain. Germline CDR1 SGHTA, CDR2 FQGNSA. Trimming shortened V by 1 base and J by 4 bases, and 8 bases separated the two germline ends. The CDR3 loop spans 14 amino acids. Here the CDR3 DNA reads TGTGCCAGCAGCTTAGGTACACAGTACAATGAGCAGTTCTTC. This sequence encodes CASSLGTQYNEQFF.

The chain couples TRBV3-1 to TRBJ2-1; D not resolved. The CDR3 extends over 13 amino acids. The V gene's germline CDR1 is LGHDT and CDR2 YNNKEL (reference sequence). With 3 bases removed from V and 5 bases from J, the gap between germline ends came to 8 bases. The CDR3 protein is CASSQARNNEQFF. In nucleotides, the CDR3 is TGTGCCAGCAGCCAGGCCCGAAACAATGAGCAGTTCTTC.

The chain joins TRBV12-3 or TRBV12-4 to TRBJ2-3, with 8 positions matching TRBD1. CDR3 length equals 15 residues. The V gene end was trimmed by 0 bases and the J gene end by 5 bases; junction bases not matched to a gene: 4. The CDR3 reads CASSLATGGRDTQYF. The DNA for the CDR3 is TGTGCCAGCAGTTTAGCTACAGGGGGACGAGATACGCAGTATTTT.

The chain uses TRBV7-9 and TRBJ2-7; 8 bases line up with TRBD1. CDR1 is SEHNR, CDR2 FQNEAQ, per germline (reference sequence). Trimming cost V 0 bases and J 3 bases; bases outside gene matches: 10. The length of the CDR3 is 17 residues. The CDR3 loop is CASSLASLTGDGYEQYF. The CDR3 DNA sequence: TGTGCCAGCAGCTTAGCGTCCCTGACAGGGGACGGCTACGAGCAGTACTTC.